The sequence of this T cell receptor (beta chain) was determined in a study of blood T cell repertoires in COVID-19. Whole-study context: COVID-19 samples, acute and convalescent, were from the United States, Italy and Spain. The cDNA or gDNA used as material had been derived from T cells, B-cell-depleted T cells, or PBMCs.

Original analysis: Researchers report that nucleated cell counts were estimated from reference gene primer amplification. Produced via immunoSEQ multiplex PCR; TCRdb's table is partial and in-frame only. That table is the source of V, J and clone size, and D and trimming were worked out from the DNA. The sample records approximately 150,000 clones, over 60% being singletons. The CDR3 covers 14 residues. The V gene lost 2 bases and the J gene lost 0 bases, with 7 bases spanning the gap. The V gene's germline CDR1 is MNHEY and CDR2 SMNVEV (reference sequence). The specimen sequenced was peripheral blood. The sequence was obtained from a man over 45 with acute or convalescent COVID-19. The J gene is TRBJ1-1, the V gene TRBV27; tentative D call: TRBD1 (5 bases). The CDR3 sequence: CASSLRGLNTEAFF. CDR3 DNA sequence: TGTGCCAGCAGTTTACGGGGGTTGAACACTGAAGCTTTCTTT.